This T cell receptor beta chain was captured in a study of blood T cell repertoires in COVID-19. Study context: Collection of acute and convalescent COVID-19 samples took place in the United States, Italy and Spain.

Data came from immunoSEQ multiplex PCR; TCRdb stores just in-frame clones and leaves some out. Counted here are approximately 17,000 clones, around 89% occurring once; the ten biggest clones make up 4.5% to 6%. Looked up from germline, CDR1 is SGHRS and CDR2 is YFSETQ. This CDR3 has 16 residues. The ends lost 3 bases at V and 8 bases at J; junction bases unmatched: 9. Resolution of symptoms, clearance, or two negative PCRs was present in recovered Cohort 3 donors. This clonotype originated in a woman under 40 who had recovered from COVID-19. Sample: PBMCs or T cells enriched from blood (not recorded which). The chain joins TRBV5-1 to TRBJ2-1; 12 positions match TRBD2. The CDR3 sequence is CASSSLASGGAHEQFF. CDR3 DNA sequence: TGCGCCAGCAGCTCCCTAGCTAGCGGGGGGGCCCATGAGCAGTTCTTC.